The 17 T cell receptor beta chains below were found in one sample sequenced in a study of blood T cell repertoires in COVID-19. Sequencing used immunoSEQ multiplex PCR; TCRdb keeps in-frame clones, though not all of them. The profile shows over 150,000 clones, 80% to 90% of them singletons. Sequencing used peripheral blood. The receptors here all came from a man younger than 40 with acute or convalescent COVID-19.

The CDR3 reads CASRGVAGGRNEQFF. DNA of the CDR3: TGTGCCAGCAGGGGCGTGGCGGGGGGAAGGAATGAGCAGTTCTTC. V usage is TRBV2 and J usage is TRBJ2-1; 8 nucleotides line up with TRBD2. CDR3 size: 15 residues. V gave up 6 bases and J gave up 7 bases; unmatched junction bases: 11. Per the germline V gene, CDR1 is SNHLY and CDR2 is FYNNEI.

The CDR3 region has the DNA TGTGCCTGGAGTGTACGGGACAGAGATTTATATAGCAATCAGCCCCAGCATTTT. This codes for CAWSVRDRDLYSNQPQHF. The J gene is TRBJ1-5, the V gene TRBV30, with TRBD1 identical over 7 bases. With 0 bases clipped from V and 0 bases from J, the junction kept 11 bases outside the gene matches. CDR3 length equals 18 residues. Germline lookup yields CDR1 GTSNPN and CDR2 SVGIG (reference sequence).

The V call is TRBV7-9, the J call TRBJ1-4; D gene ambiguous. Trimming stripped 3 bases from V and 8 bases from J, with 13 bases between. Germline V gene sequence: CDR1 SEHNR, CDR2 FQNEAQ (reference sequence). CDR3 length: 14 residues. The CDR3 spells CASSFEAAREKLFF. Written as DNA, the CDR3 is TGTGCCAGCAGCTTCGAGGCTGCGCGGGAAAAACTGTTTTTT.

V is TRBV27 and J is TRBJ2-5; 16 nucleotides match TRBD2. Per germline, CDR1 MNHEY and CDR2 SMNVEV (reference sequence). V shed 4 bases and J 2 bases; nucleotides not matched to a gene: 10. The CDR3 runs to 19 residues. The CDR3 nucleotides read TGTGCCAGCAGTTCAAATATACCGGGACTAGCGGGGGGGCAAGAGACCCAGTACTTC. Its protein is CASSSNIPGLAGGQETQYF.

The V call is TRBV5-6, the J call TRBJ2-2, with 10 bases identical to TRBD1. Per germline, CDR1 SGHDT and CDR2 YYEEEE. V was clipped by 1 base and J by 4 bases; unmatched bases: 4. CDR3 size: 16 residues. The CDR3 nucleotides read TGTGCCAGCAGCTTGTGGGACAGGGGCGGCACCGGGGAGCTGTTTTTT. Its protein is CASSLWDRGGTGELFF.

The rearrangement uses TRBV24-1 and TRBJ1-2, with D unclear. The CDR3 length is 16 residues. In germline, CDR1 is KGHDR, CDR2 SFDVKD. The V gene lost 7 bases and the J gene lost 3 bases, with 20 bases spanning the gap. The DNA of the CDR3 is TGTGCCACCAGCCACGGGAGATCCGGAGGGTACTATGGCTACACCTTC. Encoded protein: CATSHGRSGGYYGYTF.

This chain joins TRBV2 and TRBJ2-2, with D perhaps matching TRBD2 (5 bases). The germline V and J ends were trimmed by 6 bases and 3 bases, with 11 bases remaining between them. The CDR3 sequence is 14 residues long. Germline V gene sequence: CDR1 SNHLY, CDR2 FYNNEI. For the CDR3, the DNA is TGTGCCAGCAGGCCAAGGGAGTACACCGGGGAGCTGTTTTTT. Translated: CASRPREYTGELFF.

The J gene is TRBJ1-1, the V gene TRBV19; D remains ambiguous. The length of the CDR3 is 14 residues. Trimming took off 5 bases at V and 5 bases at J, with 15 bases between the two ends. Germline loops: CDR1 LNHDA, CDR2 SQIVND (reference sequence). The CDR3 protein is CASSGGRVGTEAFF. CDR3 nucleotides: TGTGCCAGTAGTGGAGGTCGGGTGGGGACTGAAGCTTTCTTT.

This chain joins TRBV10-3 and TRBJ2-1; a possible D gene is TRBD2 (6 bases). The CDR3 sequence is 16 residues long. Germline V gene data show CDR1 as ENHRY and CDR2 as SYGVKD. The V gene lost 0 bases and the J gene lost 4 bases, with 13 bases spanning the gap. CDR3 nucleotides: TGTGCCATCAGTGAGTCCACCCAGCGGGTGTACAATGAGCAGTTCTTC. It specifies CAISESTQRVYNEQFF.

The rearrangement joins TRBV19 to TRBJ1-4, with unresolved D. Deletions cut 6 bases from V and 5 bases from J, with 16 bases between. Germline lookup yields CDR1 LNHDA and CDR2 SQIVND (reference sequence). This CDR3 has 15 amino acids. The CDR3: CASRKQRQINEKLFF. The CDR3 bases are TGTGCCAGTAGAAAGCAGCGGCAAATAAATGAAAAACTGTTTTTT.

The chain has TRBV30 and TRBJ2-2; TRBD2 matches at 8 bases. V was clipped by 8 bases and J by 4 bases; unmatched bases: 9. Germline CDR1 and CDR2: GTSNPN and SVGIG (reference sequence). The CDR3 is made up of 14 amino acids. CDR3 residues: CAGGGLAGTGELFF. The CDR3 DNA sequence: TGTGCCGGGGGGGGGCTAGCGGGCACCGGGGAGCTGTTTTTT.

The chain is built from TRBV5-4 and TRBJ2-1; possible D gene TRBD2, 6 bases. The CDR3 has 14 residues. Between the trimmed V and J ends, which lost 1 base and 10 bases, there was a span of 15 bases. Germline V CDR1 and CDR2: SGHNT, YYREEE (reference sequence). The CDR3 DNA follows: TGTGCCAGCAGCTTGCCGGGACTCCGAGGGGAGCAGTTCTTC. This encodes CASSLPGLRGEQFF.

This clone was observed once. This chain links TRBV5-1 with TRBJ2-1, with a weak D call TRBD1 (6 bases). The V gene's germline CDR1 is SGHRS and CDR2 YFSETQ. The CDR3 contains 12 residues. Trimming left V 0 bases short and J 12 bases short, with 10 bases between. The CDR3 loop reads CASSLGPQGQFF. CDR3 DNA sequence: TGCGCCAGCAGCTTGGGACCACAGGGGCAGTTCTTC.

The V gene is TRBV19, the J gene TRBJ1-1; D ambiguous. The CDR3 runs 15 residues. Per the germline V gene, CDR1 is LNHDA and CDR2 is SQIVND (reference sequence). The germline V and J ends were trimmed by 6 bases and 0 bases, with 14 bases remaining between them. CDR3 amino acids: CASRLGPVMNTEAFF. In DNA, the CDR3 is TGTGCCAGTAGACTAGGACCCGTCATGAACACTGAAGCTTTCTTT.

The chain joins TRBV18 to TRBJ1-5; D gene ambiguous. V was pared by 2 bases and J by 4 bases, with 12 bases between. Germline assignment: CDR1 KGHSH and CDR2 LQKENI. The CDR3 sequence is 15 residues long. The CDR3 DNA follows: TGTGCCAGCTCACCAGACCGCCGGGAAAATCAGCCCCAGCATTTT. Protein product: CASSPDRRENQPQHF.

The rearrangement joins TRBV12-3 or TRBV12-4 to TRBJ1-2; D gene ambiguous. The V end lost 1 base, the J end lost 8 bases, and 11 bases lay between the germline ends. The CDR3 is 13 residues long. As DNA, the CDR3 is TGTGCCAGCAGTTTAGAACTGACTTCGGGCTACACCTTC. It encodes CASSLELTSGYTF.

The V and J genes are TRBV28 and TRBJ1-2, with D possibly matching TRBD1 (6 bases). Per the germline V gene, CDR1 is MDHEN and CDR2 is SYDVKM. The CDR3 is made up of 17 amino acids. The V and J ends lost 6 bases and 4 bases respectively, with 24 bases between them. CDR3 DNA: TGTGCCAGCAGCCCTTGGGGGGGGCCGCTCCGGGTCTATGGCTACACCTTC. The encoded protein is CASSPWGGPLRVYGYTF.